Below, 17 T cell receptor beta chains from the same sample are listed, as sequenced in a study of graft-versus-host responses after intestinal transplantation. Their specific antigens are unknown. Profiling relied on immunoSEQ multiplex PCR, and the TCRdb table lists in-frame clones only, not all of them. This repertoire shows about 51,000 clones, around 89% found once; its top ten account for 0.55% to 0.8%. The sequencing used unstimulated CD4+ T cells sorted from spleen or lymph node cells, collected before transplant. The receptors here all came from a human donor who was the organ donor for an intestinal transplant.

This CDR3 is CASSPRHSATNEKLFF. The CDR3 bases are TGTGCCAGTAGTCCGAGACATTCTGCAACTAATGAAAAACTGTTTTTT. The chain carries TRBV19 and TRBJ1-4; D unclear. CDR1 and CDR2 from the germline V gene are LNHDA and SQIVND (reference sequence). Trimming removed 5 bases from V and 0 bases from J, with 13 bases in between. The CDR3 runs to 16 residues.

The chain joins TRBV7-2 to TRBJ2-3, with a tentative D call TRBD2 (5 bases). The germline CDR1 and CDR2 sequences are SGHTA and FQGNSA. V was pared by 6 bases and J by 1 base, with 14 bases between. The CDR3 has 15 residues. CDR3 DNA: TGTGCCAGCAGTGGGCGGGCGGACCGCACAGATACGCAGTATTTT. Its protein product is CASSGRADRTDTQYF. Variable domain in full (rest from reference TRBV7-2 and TRBJ2-3): GAGVSQSPSNKVTEKGKDVELRCDPISGHTALYWYRQSLGQGLEFLIYFQGNSAPDKSGLPSDRFSAERTGGSVSTLTIQRTQQEDSAVYLCASSGRADRTDTQYFGPGTRLTVL.

In nucleotides, the CDR3 is TGTGCCTGGAGCCTGACAGGCTTCAATCAGCCCCAGCATTTT. This translates into CAWSLTGFNQPQHF. V gene TRBV30 combines with J gene TRBJ1-5, with D possibly TRBD1 on 6 matching bases. The V gene's germline CDR1 is GTSNPN and CDR2 SVGIG (reference sequence). V lost 3 bases and J lost 3, with 12 bases in between. The CDR3 length is 14 residues.

The genes are TRBV12-5 and TRBJ2-7; 12 bases line up with TRBD2. After removal of 3 bases from V and 6 bases from J, the junction contained 9 bases not matched to a gene. Germline V gene data show CDR1 as LGHNT and CDR2 as FRNRAP. CDR3 length: 16 amino acids. The chain's CDR3 is CASGFDSLAGGGEQYF. Here the CDR3 DNA reads TGTGCTAGTGGTTTCGATTCACTAGCGGGAGGCGGCGAGCAGTACTTC.

This chain links TRBV5-8 with TRBJ1-4; D gene unclear. With 1 base removed from V and 4 bases from J, the gap between germline ends came to 11 bases. The CDR3 is 15 amino acids. The germline gives CDR1 SGHTS, CDR2 YDEGEE. CDR3 DNA sequence: TGTGCCAGCAGCTTGTTCCGATCGGGTAATGAAAAACTGTTTTTT. This gives the protein CASSLFRSGNEKLFF. Full variable domain (remainder filled in from reference TRBV5-8 and TRBJ1-4): EAGVTQSPTHLIKTRGQQATLRCSPISGHTSVYWYQQALGLGLQFLLWYDEGEERNRGNFPPRFSGRQFPNYSSELNVNALELEDSALYLCASSLFRSGNEKLFFGSGTQLSVL.

V and J are TRBV6-5 and TRBJ1-5; D is unclear. CDR3 length: 13 amino acids. From germline, CDR1 is MNHEY and CDR2 SVGAGI. Between the trimmed V and J ends, which lost 7 bases and 6 bases, there was a span of 13 bases. The CDR3 DNA is TGTGCCAGCACCCGGGGAGAAGGTCAGCCCCAGCATTTT. Residues: CASTRGEGQPQHF.

The chain employs TRBV18 and TRBJ2-1, with a tentative D call TRBD1 (5 bases). Germline-derived CDR1 and CDR2 are KGHSH and LQKENI. V was clipped by 6 bases and J by 0 bases, with 9 bases between them. This CDR3 is 14 amino acids long. CDR3 nucleotides: TGTGCCAGCTCCCGACAGAGCTCCTACAATGAGCAGTTCTTC. It specifies CASSRQSSYNEQFF. Looking up the rest from reference TRBV18 and TRBJ2-1 gives the full variable domain: NAGVMQNPRHLVRRRGQEARLRCSPMKGHSHVYWYRQLPEEGLKFMVYLQKENIIDESGMPKERFSAEFPKEGPSILRIQQVVRGDSAAYFCASSRQSSYNEQFFGPGTRLTVL.

The V and J genes are TRBV27 and TRBJ2-5; possible D gene TRBD1, 6 bases. This CDR3 contains 15 residues. The V and J ends lost 3 bases and 2 bases respectively, with 13 bases between them. CDR1 is MNHEY, CDR2 SMNVEV, per germline (reference sequence). CDR3 sequence reads: CASSFAGVGQETQYF. The CDR3, as DNA: TGTGCCAGCAGTTTTGCAGGGGTGGGGCAAGAGACCCAGTACTTC.

The chain couples TRBV9 to TRBJ1-1; TRBD1 matches 7 bases. The J segment lost 2 bases and the V segment lost 0 bases, leaving 7 bases of the junction unmatched. Germline V CDR1 and CDR2: SGDLS, YYNGEE. The CDR3 runs to 16 residues. The CDR3 region is CASSVVGQVDNTEAFF. As DNA, the CDR3 is TGTGCCAGCAGCGTAGTCGGACAGGTTGACAACACTGAAGCTTTCTTT.

The rearrangement joins TRBV2 to TRBJ2-2; 8 nucleotides align to TRBD1. This CDR3 comprises 16 residues. Losses at the gene ends were 6 bases for V and 0 bases for J; bases not matched to a gene: 6. Looked up from germline, CDR1 is SNHLY and CDR2 is FYNNEI. CDR3 in DNA: TGTGCCAGCAGAGACCAGGGGGCCTCGAACACCGGGGAGCTGTTTTTT. The encoded protein is CASRDQGASNTGELFF.

V gene TRBV14 combines with J gene TRBJ2-5; D perhaps matches TRBD1 (5 bases). The CDR3 has 15 amino acids. Trimming took 9 bases from V and 4 from J, leaving 21 bases between them. Germline loops: CDR1 SGHDN, CDR2 FVKESK. CDR3 bases: TGTGCCAGAGTTCGAGACAGTCCGGTTGGAGAGACCCAGTACTTC. Translation gives CARVRDSPVGETQYF.

This chain's CDR3 is CATPGSGNTGELFF. CDR3 nucleotide sequence: TGTGCCACCCCGGGTAGCGGAAACACCGGGGAGCTGTTTTTT. V and J are TRBV7-2 and TRBJ2-2; TRBD2 might be the D (6 bases). The V end lost 10 bases, the J end lost 2 bases, and 14 bases lay between the germline ends. Germline V gene data show CDR1 as SGHTA and CDR2 as FQGNSA. The CDR3 is 14 residues long. The complete variable domain, with remaining parts taken from reference TRBV7-2 and TRBJ2-2, reads GAGVSQSPSNKVTEKGKDVELRCDPISGHTALYWYRQSLGQGLEFLIYFQGNSAPDKSGLPSDRFSAERTGGSVSTLTIQRTQQEDSAVYLCATPGSGNTGELFFGEGSRLTVL.

The gene calls are TRBV7-9 and TRBJ1-1, with D tentatively TRBD1 (6 bases). V was shortened by 1 base and J by 4 bases, with 10 bases between the two germline ends. This CDR3 comprises 14 residues. Germline CDR1 and CDR2: SEHNR and FQNEAQ (reference sequence). The CDR3 here is CASSLGGRPTEAFF. The DNA of the CDR3 is TGTGCCAGCAGCTTAGGGGGGCGGCCCACTGAAGCTTTCTTT.

The CDR3 DNA sequence: TGTGCCAGCAGTTATGCACTAGCGGGAGCCGATACGCAGTATTTT. This sequence encodes CASSYALAGADTQYF. The chain couples TRBV6-5 to TRBJ2-3; 11 nucleotides agree with TRBD2. The CDR3 runs to 15 residues. Germline V lookup: CDR1 MNHEY, CDR2 SVGAGI. V lost 3 bases and J lost 6; bases outside the gene matches: 5.

This chain links TRBV27 with TRBJ1-6; 12 bases line up with TRBD1. Looked up from germline, CDR1 is MNHEY and CDR2 is SMNVEV (reference sequence). V shed 3 bases, J shed 10 bases, and the junction held 10 bases outside the gene matches. This CDR3 spans 17 amino acids. CDR3 nucleotides: TGTGCCAGCAGTTTTCCCCGGGACAGGGGGCGCGGCTCACCCCTCCACTTT. This encodes CASSFPRDRGRGSPLHF.

The gene calls are TRBV19 and TRBJ2-5; TRBD1 matches 7 bases. CDR3 length equals 14 residues. Germline V gene lookup returns CDR1 LNHDA and CDR2 SQIVND (reference sequence). V was pared by 0 bases and J by 5 bases, with 3 bases of the junction left unmatched. The DNA of the CDR3 is TGTGCCAGTAGTATAGATAGGGGGCGGGAGACCCAGTACTTC. Residues: CASSIDRGRETQYF.

This CDR3 is CASSRDRVYNEQFF. As DNA, the CDR3 is TGTGCCAGCAGCAGGGACAGGGTTTACAATGAGCAGTTCTTC. This chain joins TRBV9 and TRBJ2-1, with 9 bases fitting TRBD1. This CDR3 has 14 residues. With 4 bases clipped from V and 4 bases from J, the junction kept 3 bases outside the gene matches. CDR1 and CDR2 (germline): SGDLS, YYNGEE. Complete variable domain (other parts from reference TRBV9 and TRBJ2-1): DSGVTQTPKHLITATGQRVTLRCSPRSGDLSVYWYQQSLDQGLQFLIQYYNGEERAKGNILERFSAQQFPDLHSELNLSSLELGDSALYFCASSRDRVYNEQFFGPGTRLTVL.